This T cell receptor beta chain was found in a study of control samples from healthy donors and cancer patients. Profiling relied on immunoSEQ multiplex PCR, and the TCRdb table lists in-frame clones only, not all of them. The table has about 100,000 clones, roughly 87% seen once. Germline-derived CDR1 and CDR2 are WNHNN and SYGVQD (reference sequence). V was clipped by 3 bases and J by 2 bases, with 21 bases between them. The CDR3 consists of 18 residues. The V and J genes are TRBV10-1 and TRBJ2-3; possibly TRBD1 or TRBD2 for D (5 bases each). The source of this sequence is a woman in her forties or fifties in good health. The sequencing input was blood. The CDR3 reads CASSEGFWGKEVTDTQYF. The DNA of the CDR3 is TGCGCCAGCAGTGAAGGTTTTTGGGGGAAAGAAGTCACAGATACGCAGTATTTT.